This T cell receptor (beta chain) was sequenced in a study of blood T cell repertoires in COVID-19 (TCRdb year 2020). About the full investigation: Samples covering the acute and convalescent phases of COVID-19 were provided by collaborators in the United States, Italy and Spain. Samples came from the ongoing ImmuneRACE study (first 160 participants) plus 1,254 subjects from 6 global collaborators. The sample metadata nearly always contained a de-identified subject ID, COVID-19 status, age in years and sex. The material from the prospective study consisted of cDNA or gDNA derived from T cells, B-cell-depleted T cells, or PBMCs. Deeply sampled blood TCRbeta repertoires from subjects exposed to, actively infected with, or recovered from COVID-19 were included in the dataset. The repertoires were made available in a free public database intended to serve as a resource for research on the immune response to SARS-CoV-2. Where available, HLA class I and class II types were taken from metadata supplied by the sample provider and were not determined by assay-based typing.

The paper's findings and limits, for the study overall: How much clinical and demographic metadata was included differed by source and by participant, and the metadata was provided uncurated.

Based on the germline V gene, the CDR1 and CDR2 sequences are LGHNA and YNFKEQ. Germline trimming: 0 bases from V, 6 bases from J; junction bases outside gene matches: 6. The CDR3, cysteine through phenylalanine, is 16 amino acids long. Of the read, only the CDR3 DNA is kept; its 48 bases are in frame from base 1. The immunoSEQ Assay, a bias-controlled multiplex PCR, was used to amplify TCRbeta CDR3 regions from genomic DNA. On the authors' methods: Nucleated cell counts per sample were estimated from amplification of reference gene primers within the assay. To quantify the absolute abundance of each unique TCRbeta CDR3 rearrangement, sequence reads were collapsed and filtered. For each sample, productive Simpson clonality was calculated by taking the square root of Simpson's diversity index across productive rearrangements. The immuneACCESS repertoire file appears here via TCRdb, limited to in-frame rearrangements. These files lack a portion of the clones; in checked studies, under half of the deficit traces to unresolved V genes, and the cause of the others is not known. The DNA was the basis for D and trimming; V, J and clone size are from that table. For this sample there are 150,000 to 190,000 clones; 80% appear just once. The ten largest make up about 0.58% of the sample.

The collaborating institutions used their own protocols to collect whole blood in K2EDTA tubes. Collaborator samples were shipped for TCRbeta analysis as frozen whole blood, isolated PBMCs, or DNA extracted from either sample type. Concerning this clone: No cognate antigen has been identified for it. One base away there is no much larger clone; base qualities are not given.

The chain uses TRBV4-2 and TRBJ2-3, with 10 bases matching TRBD1. This sequence originates from a man between 60 and 70 years old with acute or convalescent COVID-19. Sequencing was performed on peripheral blood. The nucleotide sequence is TGTGCCAGCAGCCAAGAGGCGACAGGGGGCTGGGATACGCAGTATTTT. Its protein is CASSQEATGGWDTQYF.